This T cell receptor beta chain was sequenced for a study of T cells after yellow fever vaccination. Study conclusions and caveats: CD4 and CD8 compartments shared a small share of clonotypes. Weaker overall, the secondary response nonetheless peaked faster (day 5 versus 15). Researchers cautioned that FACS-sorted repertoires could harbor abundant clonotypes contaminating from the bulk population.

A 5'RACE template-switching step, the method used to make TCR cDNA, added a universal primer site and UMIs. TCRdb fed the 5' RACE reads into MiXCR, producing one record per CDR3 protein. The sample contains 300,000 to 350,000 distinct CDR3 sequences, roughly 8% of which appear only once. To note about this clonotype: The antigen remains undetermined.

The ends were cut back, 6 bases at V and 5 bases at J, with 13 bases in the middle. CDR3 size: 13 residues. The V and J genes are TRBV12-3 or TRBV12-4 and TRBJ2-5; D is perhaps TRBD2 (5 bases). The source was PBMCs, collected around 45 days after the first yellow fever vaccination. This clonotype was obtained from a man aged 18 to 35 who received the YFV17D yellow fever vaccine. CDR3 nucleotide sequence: TGTGCCAGCAGCCTTAGCGTGCGGGAGACCCAGTACTTC. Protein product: CASSLSVRETQYF.